These 22 T cell receptor beta chains were all obtained from the same sample, sequenced in a study of blood T cell repertoires in COVID-19. Using immunoSEQ multiplex PCR, the repertoire was profiled, and TCRdb retains in-frame clones only, with some absent. Counted here are 150,000 to 180,000 clones, around 82% occurring once; the ten biggest clones make up 0.63%. Material for sequencing was peripheral blood. The receptors were gathered from a man aged 60 to 75 with COVID-19, enrolled during active disease.

This chain links TRBV5-8 with TRBJ2-7, with 8 bases fitting TRBD1. CDR3 length equals 15 residues. Looked up from germline, CDR1 is SGHTS and CDR2 is YDEGEE. V shed 4 bases, J shed 2 bases, and the junction held 8 bases outside the gene matches. CDR3: CASSMVDRVAYEQYF. The CDR3 DNA is TGTGCCAGCAGCATGGTGGACAGGGTAGCCTACGAGCAGTACTTC.

This sequence joins TRBV6-2 or TRBV6-3 and TRBJ2-1, with D possibly TRBD2 on 6 matching bases. This CDR3 spans 14 amino acids. V was shortened by 5 bases and J by 4 bases, with 12 bases between the two germline ends. The germline gives CDR1 MNHEY, CDR2 SVGEGT. In DNA, the CDR3 is TGTGCCAGCAGTCGGTCCGGGGGATACAATGAGCAGTTCTTC. Translating gives CASSRSGGYNEQFF.

The chain uses TRBV5-8 and TRBJ1-3, with a weak D call TRBD1 (6 bases). Trimming cost V 3 bases and J 3 bases, with 16 bases left between them. There are 16 residues in the CDR3. CDR1 is SGHTS and CDR2 is YDEGEE in the germline V gene. As DNA, the CDR3 is TGTGCCAGCAGCTCCCTAAAAACAGGGTATGGAAACACCATATATTTT. Encoded protein: CASSSLKTGYGNTIYF.

This clone occurred a few times. J is TRBJ2-7 and V is TRBV30, with D possibly TRBD2 on 5 matching bases. Germline values: CDR1 GTSNPN, CDR2 SVGIG (reference sequence). With 0 bases removed from V and 6 bases from J, the gap between germline ends came to 15 bases. The CDR3 length is 14 residues. The CDR3 region is CAWSVHAGGGEQYF. The CDR3 DNA reads TGTGCCTGGAGTGTACATGCGGGTGGCGGCGAGCAGTACTTC. The whole variable domain, remainder taken from reference TRBV30 and TRBJ2-7, is SQTIHQWPATLVQPVGSPLSLECTVEGTSNPNLYWYRQAAGRGLQLLFYSVGIGQISSEVPQNLSASRPQDRQFILSSKKLLLSDSGFYLCAWSVHAGGGEQYFGPGTRLTVT.

The J gene is TRBJ2-2, the V gene TRBV5-1; D uncertain. The CDR3 has 13 residues. In germline, CDR1 is SGHRS, CDR2 YFSETQ. Trimming took off 5 bases at V and 1 base at J, with 6 bases between the two ends. The CDR3 loop is CASRTLNTGELFF. The CDR3 region has the DNA TGCGCCAGCAGGACTCTGAACACCGGGGAGCTGTTTTTT. Using reference TRBV5-1 and TRBJ2-2 for the parts outside the CDR3, the full variable domain is KAGVTQTPRYLIKTRGQQVTLSCSPISGHRSVSWYQQTPGQGLQFLFEYFSETQRNKGNFPGRFSGRQFSNSRSEMNVSTLELGDSALYLCASRTLNTGELFFGEGSRLTVL.

The J gene is TRBJ2-7, the V gene TRBV9; 7 bases are shared with TRBD1. The germline CDR1 and CDR2 sequences are SGDLS and YYNGEE. The CDR3 sequence is 15 residues long. J was trimmed by 2 bases and V by 0 bases; bases with no gene match: 5. CDR3 sequence: CASSVGQGLTYEQYF. DNA for the CDR3: TGTGCCAGCAGCGTAGGACAGGGTCTAACCTACGAGCAGTACTTC.

The rearrangement links TRBV6-2 or TRBV6-3 to TRBJ1-6, with 8 bases identical to TRBD1. This CDR3 is built from 15 residues. V shed 2 bases, J shed 7 bases, and the junction held 4 bases outside the gene matches. Germline V gene lookup returns CDR1 MNHEY and CDR2 SVGEGT. The CDR3 coding sequence is TGTGCCAGCAGTTACGGACAGGGCGGCAATTCACCCCTCCACTTT. It codes for CASSYGQGGNSPLHF.

The chain is built from TRBV6-5 and TRBJ1-6; D perhaps matches TRBD1 (5 bases). Germline CDR1 is MNHEY and CDR2 is SVGAGI. This CDR3 has 14 residues. The germline V and J ends were trimmed by 2 bases and 9 bases, with 11 bases remaining between them. CDR3 amino acids: CASSYNRIGSPLHF. The CDR3 DNA sequence: TGTGCCAGCAGTTACAACAGGATTGGTTCACCCCTCCACTTT.

This chain joins TRBV5-1 and TRBJ2-3, with 7 positions matching TRBD1. CDR1 and CDR2 (germline): SGHRS, YFSETQ. CDR3 length: 16 amino acids. Trimming at V came to 0 bases and at J to 3 bases, leaving 7 bases not matched to a gene. The CDR3 DNA reads as TGCGCCAGCAGCTTGGGTGACAGGGTAGCAACAGATACGCAGTATTTT. Translating gives CASSLGDRVATDTQYF. Drawing the rest from reference TRBV5-1 and TRBJ2-3, the complete variable domain is KAGVTQTPRYLIKTRGQQVTLSCSPISGHRSVSWYQQTPGQGLQFLFEYFSETQRNKGNFPGRFSGRQFSNSRSEMNVSTLELGDSALYLCASSLGDRVATDTQYFGPGTRLTVL.

This chain connects TRBV11-3 to TRBJ2-7; the match to TRBD1 covers 7 bases. This CDR3 has 14 amino acids. V was clipped by 4 bases and J by 3 bases; unmatched bases: 6. CDR1 is SGHNT, CDR2 YENEEA, per germline. CDR3 DNA: TGTGCCAGCAGCTCCACTCGGGACAGCTACGAGCAGTACTTC. Amino acid sequence: CASSSTRDSYEQYF.

The gene calls are TRBV7-6 and TRBJ2-1, with TRBD2 matching over 9 bases. The CDR3 runs to 15 residues. Germline trimming cut 5 bases from V and 3 bases from J; bases unmatched to any gene: 5. Germline V gene data show CDR1 as SGHVS and CDR2 as FNYEAQ. The CDR3 region is CASSLRGGGYNEQFF. In DNA form, the CDR3 reads TGTGCCAGCAGCCTGCGGGGGGGCGGCTACAATGAGCAGTTCTTC.

The chain employs TRBV7-9 and TRBJ1-1, with no clear D. Germline loops: CDR1 SEHNR, CDR2 FQNEAQ (reference sequence). V was cut by 3 bases and J by 7 bases, with 9 bases left in between. The CDR3 totals 12 residues. The CDR3 region has the DNA TGTGCCAGCAGCTTTATGGGAGGTGAAGCTTTCTTT. As protein: CASSFMGGEAFF.

The rearrangement joins TRBV5-1 to TRBJ2-7; D uncertain. The V end was cut by 1 base, the J end by 2 bases, with 10 bases between. The CDR3 runs to 14 residues. CDR1 and CDR2 (germline): SGHRS, YFSETQ. The CDR3 region has the DNA TGCGCCAGCAGCTTGTCGTACGGAGCCTACGAGCAGTACTTC. Amino acids: CASSLSYGAYEQYF.

This chain uses TRBV7-2 with TRBJ1-5, with 11 bases matching TRBD1. The V gene end was trimmed by 5 bases and the J gene end by 2 bases; junction bases not matched to a gene: 11. The germline V gene has CDR1 SGHTA and CDR2 FQGNSA. This CDR3 spans 18 amino acids. CDR3 in DNA: TGTGCCAGCAGCCCCCAAGGGACAGGGGGGTTTGGCAATCAGCCCCAGCATTTT. Translation: CASSPQGTGGFGNQPQHF.

This rearrangement joins TRBV11-3 to TRBJ2-3; the D is unclear. The ends were cut back, 5 bases at V and 9 bases at J, with 18 bases in the middle. The CDR3 loop spans 14 amino acids. From germline, CDR1 is SGHNT and CDR2 YENEEA. The CDR3: CASSERLSQQTQYF. The CDR3 nucleotides are TGTGCCAGCAGCGAAAGACTTTCCCAGCAAACGCAGTATTTT.

J is TRBJ1-6 and V is TRBV6-1; 9 nucleotides align to TRBD1. The CDR3 consists of 17 residues. The J segment lost 8 bases and the V segment lost 4 bases, leaving 12 bases of the junction unmatched. Germline V lookup: CDR1 MNHNS, CDR2 SASEGT. The DNA for the CDR3 is TGTGCCAGCAGTGTAAGTGAGGGAGGGACAGGGTATTCACCCCTCCACTTT. This encodes CASSVSEGGTGYSPLHF.

This clone was counted only a few times. The chain combines TRBV5-8 with TRBJ2-1; 8 bases match TRBD1. V shed 3 bases, J shed 9 bases, and the junction held 8 bases outside the gene matches. The V gene's germline CDR1 is SGHTS and CDR2 YDEGEE. This CDR3 is 14 amino acids long. The CDR3 region is CASSSWTGSGEQFF. DNA of the CDR3: TGTGCCAGCAGCTCCTGGACAGGGTCGGGTGAGCAGTTCTTC.

This clone was detected once. V usage is TRBV7-2 and J usage is TRBJ1-1, with D possibly TRBD1 on 6 matching bases. Per germline, CDR1 SGHTA and CDR2 FQGNSA. V gave up 3 bases and J gave up 4 bases, with 15 bases separating them. This CDR3 is 15 amino acids long. The CDR3 loop is CASSFIQGRGTEAFF. The CDR3 region has the DNA TGTGCCAGCAGCTTCATACAGGGCCGGGGCACTGAAGCTTTCTTT. Combining the CDR3 with reference TRBV7-2 and TRBJ1-1 gives the whole variable domain GAGVSQSPSNKVTEKGKDVELRCDPISGHTALYWYRQSLGQGLEFLIYFQGNSAPDKSGLPSDRFSAERTGGSVSTLTIQRTQQEDSAVYLCASSFIQGRGTEAFFGQGTRLTVV.

This clone was found a few times. The chain carries TRBV2 and TRBJ1-2; possible D gene TRBD1, 5 bases. V was shortened by 8 bases and J by 4 bases, with 17 bases between the two germline ends. Per germline, CDR1 SNHLY and CDR2 FYNNEI. The CDR3 runs to 14 residues. Here the CDR3 reads CASLPQATGYGYTF. The CDR3 nucleotides are TGTGCCAGCTTGCCACAGGCTACCGGCTATGGCTACACCTTC. Filled out from reference TRBV2 and TRBJ1-2, the complete variable domain reads EPEVTQTPSHQVTQMGQEVILRCVPISNHLYFYWYRQILGQKVEFLVSFYNNEISEKSEIFDDQFSVERPDGSNFTLKIRSTKLEDSAMYFCASLPQATGYGYTFGSGTRLTVV.

This chain connects TRBV11-2 to TRBJ2-7; 8 positions match TRBD2. Germline CDR1 reads SGHAT; CDR2 reads FQNNGV. The junction had 7 bases not matched to a gene; V was cut back by 7 bases and J by 2 bases. This CDR3 has 14 residues. The CDR3 here is CASIAAGVAYEQYF. As DNA, the CDR3 is TGTGCCAGCATCGCAGCGGGAGTGGCCTACGAGCAGTACTTC.

The V gene is TRBV12-3 or TRBV12-4, the J gene TRBJ1-4; no reliable D call. The CDR3 sequence is 11 residues long. Trimming removed 5 bases from V and 7 bases from J, with 5 bases in between. The CDR3 DNA is TGTGCCAGCAGTGCGCTTGAAAAACTGTTTTTT. Encoded protein: CASSALEKLFF.

The rearrangement links TRBV7-2 to TRBJ1-5; D uncertain. The germline gives CDR1 SGHTA, CDR2 FQGNSA. Trimming removed 5 bases at V and 11 bases at J, with 19 bases between. The CDR3 loop spans 14 amino acids. CDR3 region: CASSPEPSDWAQHF. CDR3 in DNA: TGTGCCAGCAGCCCAGAACCCTCCGACTGGGCCCAGCATTTT.